Listed here are 15 T cell receptor beta chains from one sample, sequenced in a study of T-cell reconstitution after alpha-beta-depleted transplantation in children. Library preparation (for TCRbeta) was performed with unique molecular identifiers. TCRdb recomputed calls from the PCR reads with MiXCR, one row per CDR3 protein. The profile shows around 700,000 distinct CDR3 sequences, around 13% of them singletons. The starting material was PBMCs, obtained before TCRalphabeta/CD19-depleted stem cell transplant. The receptor source for this set is a girl aged 2 to 10 with congenital amegakaryocytic thrombocytopenia, due to receive a stem cell transplant.

The chain couples TRBV5-1 to TRBJ1-4, with D unresolved. The CDR3 sequence is 14 residues long. The germline V gene encodes CDR1 SGHRS and CDR2 YFSETQ. Between the trimmed V and J ends, which lost 4 bases and 0 bases, there was a span of 7 bases. The CDR3: CASSTDATNEKLFF. CDR3 bases: TGCGCCAGCAGCACAGATGCAACTAATGAAAAACTGTTTTTT.

This clonotype occurred a few times. DNA for the CDR3: TGTGCCAGCGGGGACATCTCGGTAGAGCTGTTTTTT. Protein product: CASGDISVELFF. This sequence joins TRBV27 and TRBJ2-2; possible D gene TRBD1, 6 bases. CDR3 length: 12 amino acids. V was cut by 8 bases and J by 11 bases, with 15 bases left in between. In germline, CDR1 is MNHEY, CDR2 SMNVEV (reference sequence).

This clonotype was picked up many times. This chain uses TRBV12-3 or TRBV12-4 with TRBJ2-1; D may match TRBD1 or TRBD2 (5 bases each). Trimming pared 0 bases from V and 4 bases from J, leaving 16 bases between. The CDR3 totals 17 residues. The CDR3 sequence is CASSLASGPGFYNEQFF. The CDR3 region has the DNA TGTGCCAGCAGTTTAGCCTCGGGACCGGGATTTTACAATGAGCAGTTCTTC.

This clonotype was counted many times. The gene calls are TRBV2 and TRBJ2-3; D is perhaps TRBD2 (6 bases). The CDR3 is 14 amino acids. Trimming cost V 9 bases and J 5 bases, with 18 bases left between them. Germline V gene data show CDR1 as SNHLY and CDR2 as FYNNEI. In DNA form, the CDR3 reads TGTGCCAGAACTAGCAGTTGGTCACAAGATACGCAGTATTTT. This gives the protein CARTSSWSQDTQYF. The full variable domain, completed using reference TRBV2 and TRBJ2-3, is EPEVTQTPSHQVTQMGQEVILRCVPISNHLYFYWYRQILGQKVEFLVSFYNNEISEKSEIFDDQFSVERPDGSNFTLKIRSTKLEDSAMYFCARTSSWSQDTQYFGPGTRLTVL.

This clonotype was seen more than once but under ten times. The chain couples TRBV18 to TRBJ2-7; TRBD1 is a possible D gene (5 bases). Germline loops: CDR1 KGHSH, CDR2 LQKENI. This CDR3 is 13 amino acids long. Deletions cut 1 base from V and 5 bases from J, with 9 bases between. This chain's CDR3 is CASSPLDRNEQYF. The CDR3 nucleotides read TGTGCCAGCTCACCACTCGACAGAAACGAGCAGTACTTC.

This clonotype was picked up many times. This rearrangement joins TRBV5-1 to TRBJ2-2, with D possibly TRBD2 on 6 matching bases. The CDR3 runs 16 residues. Germline values: CDR1 SGHRS, CDR2 YFSETQ. Trimming took 1 base from V and 5 from J, leaving 15 bases between them. The CDR3 sequence: CASSLSPGDWTGELFF. CDR3 DNA: TGCGCCAGCAGCTTGAGTCCGGGAGATTGGACCGGGGAGCTGTTTTTT. The full variable domain, completed using reference TRBV5-1 and TRBJ2-2, is KAGVTQTPRYLIKTRGQQVTLSCSPISGHRSVSWYQQTPGQGLQFLFEYFSETQRNKGNFPGRFSGRQFSNSRSEMNVSTLELGDSALYLCASSLSPGDWTGELFFGEGSRLTVL.

The chain is built from TRBV5-1 and TRBJ2-2; D gene uncertain. The germline V and J ends were trimmed by 5 bases and 3 bases, with 11 bases remaining between them. Germline V gene sequence: CDR1 SGHRS, CDR2 YFSETQ. The CDR3 sequence is 14 residues long. The chain's CDR3 is CASRSIGDTGELFF. The CDR3 nucleotides are TGCGCCAGCAGGTCGATTGGGGACACCGGGGAGCTGTTTTTT. The full variable domain, with the rest looked up from reference TRBV5-1 and TRBJ2-2, is KAGVTQTPRYLIKTRGQQVTLSCSPISGHRSVSWYQQTPGQGLQFLFEYFSETQRNKGNFPGRFSGRQFSNSRSEMNVSTLELGDSALYLCASRSIGDTGELFFGEGSRLTVL.

This clonotype was counted at least ten times. The chain couples TRBV12-3 or TRBV12-4 to TRBJ2-2; weak D call: TRBD2 (6 bases). Trimming left V 6 bases short and J 4 bases short, with 18 bases between. The CDR3 runs 16 residues. In DNA form, the CDR3 reads TGTGCCAGCAGGGACGACATATGGGGAGGCACCGGGGAGCTGTTTTTT. It translates to CASRDDIWGGTGELFF.

At least ten counts were recorded for this clonotype. V gene TRBV27 combines with J gene TRBJ2-7; D tentatively fits TRBD1 or TRBD2 (5 bases each). The CDR3 length is 15 residues. V was clipped by 5 bases and J by 0 bases, with 14 bases between them. Germline-derived CDR1 and CDR2 are MNHEY and SMNVEV (reference sequence). CDR3 sequence: CASSKNRDGSYEQYF. CDR3 coding DNA: TGTGCCAGCAGTAAAAACCGGGACGGCTCCTACGAGCAGTACTTC.

This clonotype was seen a few times. This chain links TRBV12-3 or TRBV12-4 with TRBJ1-1; D possibly corresponds to TRBD1 (5 bases). The CDR3 contains 17 residues. Trimming stripped 1 base from V and 0 bases from J, with 15 bases between. As DNA, the CDR3 is TGTGCCAGCAGTTTAGGACGGCGCCGGGGGATGAACACTGAAGCTTTCTTT. This gives the protein CASSLGRRRGMNTEAFF.

In its sample, this clonotype was seen many times. CDR3 sequence: CASSQIDRRTEAFF. In DNA form, the CDR3 reads TGCGCCAGCAGCCAGATCGACAGACGGACTGAAGCTTTCTTT. The chain combines TRBV4-1 with TRBJ1-1; tentative D call: TRBD1 (5 bases). CDR1 MGHRA and CDR2 YSYEKL come from the germline V gene. The CDR3 is 14 amino acids. Trimming shortened V by 3 bases and J by 5 bases, and 13 bases separated the two germline ends.

This clonotype was observed a handful of times. The rearrangement links TRBV27 to TRBJ1-2, with D possibly matching TRBD1 (6 bases). Trimming left V 0 bases short and J 7 bases short, with 15 bases between. CDR1 MNHEY and CDR2 SMNVEV come from the germline V gene (reference sequence). This CDR3 region has 15 residues. The CDR3 nucleotides read TGTGCCAGCAGTTTATCGGAACAGGGACGGAGTGGCTACACCTTC. This encodes CASSLSEQGRSGYTF.

This clonotype was recorded at least ten times. The V and J genes are TRBV5-1 and TRBJ1-6; possibly TRBD1 for D (5 bases). Germline V gene lookup returns CDR1 SGHRS and CDR2 YFSETQ. Between the trimmed V and J ends, which lost 4 bases and 7 bases, there was a span of 12 bases. This CDR3 has 14 amino acids. CDR3 sequence: CASSLRDQNSPLHF. CDR3 nucleotides: TGCGCCAGCAGCCTCCGGGACCAAAATTCACCCCTCCACTTT.

This clonotype has ten or more counts. The rearrangement links TRBV28 to TRBJ1-2, with a weak D call TRBD1 (5 bases). This CDR3 comprises 11 residues. Germline CDR1 and CDR2: MDHEN and SYDVKM. Trimming removed 5 bases from V and 7 bases from J, with 8 bases in between. The CDR3 DNA sequence: TGTGCCAGCAGTAGTCAGGGTGGCTACACCTTC. Its protein is CASSSQGGYTF.

Worth noting for this clonotype: A read error may account for a junction end that differs from germline. This sequence joins TRBV10-3 and TRBJ1-5; D is possibly TRBD1 (6 bases). The CDR3 sequence is 16 residues long. CDR1 and CDR2 from the germline V gene are ENHRY and SYGVKD. The CDR3, as DNA: TGTGCCATCAGTGAGTCCCAGGGGAACGGCAATCGGCCCCAGCATTTT. This gives the protein CAISESQGNGNRPQHF.